This note documents a single T cell receptor (beta chain) sequence. Its specificity is not known. This record belongs to a study of monozygotic twins with inflammatory bowel disease. Findings and limits, study-wide: The existence of one strong signal or clonotype linked to IBD lacked support.

The input for each TCR library was around 3,400 ng of total RNA. One entry per CDR3 protein, without DNA, is what TCRdb gives after re-calling the 5' RACE reads. The specimen's table records roughly 160,000 distinct CDR3 sequences. The CDR3 runs 15 residues. Germline CDR1 LGHNA, CDR2 YNFKEQ. The sequencing input was blood. This chain links TRBV4-2 with TRBJ2-2. This TCR was sampled from a human donor with ulcerative colitis or Crohn's disease, or a healthy co-twin of an affected twin (not recorded which). CDR3 region: CASSQDRHNTGELFF.